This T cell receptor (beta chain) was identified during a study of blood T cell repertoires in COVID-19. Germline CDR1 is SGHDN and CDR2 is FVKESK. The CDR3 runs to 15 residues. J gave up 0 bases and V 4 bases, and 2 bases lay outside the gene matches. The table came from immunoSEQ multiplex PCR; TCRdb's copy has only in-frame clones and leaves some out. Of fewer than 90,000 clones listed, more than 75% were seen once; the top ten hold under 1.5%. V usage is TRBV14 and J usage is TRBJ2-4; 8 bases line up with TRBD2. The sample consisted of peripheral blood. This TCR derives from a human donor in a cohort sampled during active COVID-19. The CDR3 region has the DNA TGTGCCAGCAGCCTGCTAGCGGGAGCCAAAAACATTCAGTACTTC. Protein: CASSLLAGAKNIQYF.